Listed here is a single TCR beta chain. The source of the sample is a study of blood T cell repertoires in COVID-19. Study background: Material from acute and convalescent COVID-19 was sourced from the United States, Italy and Spain.

Participant age was about 18 to 89 years, and participants resided in about two dozen US areas. Clinical histories supplied by participants themselves formed the basis of cohort assignment. Under the authors' procedure: Estimated nucleated cell counts came from reference gene primer amplification. TCRdb's copy holds only in-frame clones and misses some; the assay was immunoSEQ multiplex PCR. Clone size and the V and J calls come from that table; the DNA yielded D and trimming. This table has 300,000 to 350,000 clones, roughly 85% appearing once. The TCR comes from a man aged 25 to 40 who had recovered from COVID-19. Sequenced sample: PBMCs or T cells enriched from blood (not recorded which).

CDR3 coding DNA: TGTGCCAGTAGTATAGATGAGGAAGGACTCGGTGGGGGCTACACCTTC. It translates to CASSIDEEGLGGGYTF. The rearrangement uses TRBV19 and TRBJ1-2; D remains unclear. The length of the CDR3 is 16 residues. From germline, CDR1 is LNHDA and CDR2 SQIVND (reference sequence). V was shortened by 0 bases and J by 8 bases, with 19 bases between the two germline ends.